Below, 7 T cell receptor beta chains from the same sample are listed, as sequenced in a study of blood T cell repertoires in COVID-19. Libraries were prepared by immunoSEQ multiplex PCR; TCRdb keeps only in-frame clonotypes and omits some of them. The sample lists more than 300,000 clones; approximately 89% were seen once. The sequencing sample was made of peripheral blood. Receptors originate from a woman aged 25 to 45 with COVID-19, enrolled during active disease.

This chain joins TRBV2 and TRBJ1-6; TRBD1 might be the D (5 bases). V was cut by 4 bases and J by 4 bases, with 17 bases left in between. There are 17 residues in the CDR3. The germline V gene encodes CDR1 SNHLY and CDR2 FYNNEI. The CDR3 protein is CASSALRRQSYNSPLHF. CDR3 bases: TGTGCCAGCAGTGCCCTCCGCCGACAGTCTTATAATTCACCCCTCCACTTT.

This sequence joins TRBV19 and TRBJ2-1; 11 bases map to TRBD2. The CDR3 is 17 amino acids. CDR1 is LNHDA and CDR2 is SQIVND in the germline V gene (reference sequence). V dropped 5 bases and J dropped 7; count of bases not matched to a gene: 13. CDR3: CASSPSGLAGLRNEQFF. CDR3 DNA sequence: TGTGCCAGTAGTCCATCAGGACTAGCGGGCCTCAGGAATGAGCAGTTCTTC.

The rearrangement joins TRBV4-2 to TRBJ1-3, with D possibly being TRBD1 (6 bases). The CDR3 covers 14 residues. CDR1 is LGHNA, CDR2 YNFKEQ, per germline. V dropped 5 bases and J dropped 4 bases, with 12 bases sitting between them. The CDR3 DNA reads TGTGCCAGCAGCACCTACAGGGTCGGAAACACCATATATTTT. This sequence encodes CASSTYRVGNTIYF.

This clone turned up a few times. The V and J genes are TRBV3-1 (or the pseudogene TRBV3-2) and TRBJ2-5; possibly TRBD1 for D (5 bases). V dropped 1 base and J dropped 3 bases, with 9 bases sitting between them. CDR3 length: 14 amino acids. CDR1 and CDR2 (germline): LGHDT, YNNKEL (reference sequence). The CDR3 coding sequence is TGTGCCAGCAGCCAAGGACAGACCAAAGAGACCCAGTACTTC. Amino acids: CASSQGQTKETQYF.

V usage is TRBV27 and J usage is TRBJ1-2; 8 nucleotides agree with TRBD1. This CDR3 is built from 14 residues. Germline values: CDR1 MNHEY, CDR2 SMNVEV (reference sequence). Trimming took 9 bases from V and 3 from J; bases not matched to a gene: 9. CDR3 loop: CASPPRGPDYGYTF. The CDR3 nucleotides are TGTGCCAGTCCCCCCAGGGGGCCTGACTATGGCTACACCTTC.

The CDR3 nucleotides read TGTGCCAGCAGTCCCCTGGACAGCAACAATGAGCAGTTCTTC. Amino acid sequence: CASSPLDSNNEQFF. This chain connects TRBV27 to TRBJ2-1; TRBD1 is a possible D gene (6 bases). CDR1 is MNHEY, CDR2 SMNVEV, per germline (reference sequence). The CDR3 runs 14 residues. V lost 5 bases, J lost 5 bases, and 13 bases lay in between.

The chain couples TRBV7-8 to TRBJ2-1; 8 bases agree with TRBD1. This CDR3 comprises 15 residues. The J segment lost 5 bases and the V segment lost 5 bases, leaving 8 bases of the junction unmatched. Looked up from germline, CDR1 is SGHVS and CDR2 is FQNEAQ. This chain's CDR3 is CASSVVHRGNNEQFF. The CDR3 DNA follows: TGTGCCAGCAGCGTCGTACACAGGGGGAACAATGAGCAGTTCTTC.